The T cell receptor (beta chain) under discussion was sequenced for a study of PD-1 blockade in classical Hodgkin lymphoma. Study findings and constraints: Whatever underlies the repertoire differences (possibly disease activity or prior therapy) remains undefined.

Time point defined: cycle 4 day 1 (C4D1), after more than five weeks of nivolumab. Relapses following autologous stem cell transplantation were seen in all patients, with brentuximab vedotin exposure varying. With respect to this clone: Its antigen is undetermined.

Only in-frame clones appear in the TCRdb table, and some are missing; sequencing was by immunoSEQ multiplex PCR. The sample shows 90,000 to 100,000 clones, 78% of them seen only once. Trimming took off 2 bases at V and 0 bases at J, with 8 bases between the two ends. The CDR3 length is 14 residues. Germline V gene sequence: CDR1 SEHNR, CDR2 FQNEAQ (reference sequence). Sequencing used peripheral blood mononuclear cells (PBMCs), obtained before the fourth cycle of nivolumab. This rearrangement joins TRBV7-9 to TRBJ2-7; D remains unclear. This clonotype originated in a human donor with classical Hodgkin lymphoma. This chain's CDR3 is CASSLFASSYEQYF. Written as DNA, the CDR3 is TGTGCCAGCAGCTTATTCGCATCCTCCTACGAGCAGTACTTC. The whole variable domain, filled in from reference TRBV7-9 and TRBJ2-7, reads DTGVSQNPRHKITKRGQNVTFRCDPISEHNRLYWYRQTLGQGPEFLTYFQNEAQLEKSRLLSDRFSAERPKGSFSTLEIQRTEQGDSAMYLCASSLFASSYEQYFGPGTRLTVT.